Here is one T cell receptor (beta chain) with its context. This record comes from a study of patients and donors after allogeneic stem cell transplantation. Via MiXCR, TCRdb re-called the RT-PCR reads, giving one row per CDR3 protein. In the table there are about a million distinct CDR3 sequences, about 20% of which are singletons. Germline CDR1 is SGHAT and CDR2 is FQNNGV. With 1 base removed from V and 0 bases from J, the gap between germline ends came to 9 bases. The CDR3 consists of 16 residues. The chain couples TRBV11-2 to TRBJ2-2, with no clear D. The clonotype originates from a human donor who was either an allogeneic HSCT recipient or a stem cell or donor lymphocyte infusion donor (not recorded which). It is not recorded whose cells these are; they may come from a transplant donor. Material for sequencing was blood, either unsorted or a sorted T cell fraction (not recorded which). CDR3 in amino acids: CASSLGVGTNTGELFF. The DNA for the CDR3 is TGTGCCAGCAGCTTAGGAGTAGGGACGAACACCGGGGAGCTGTTTTTT. The full variable domain, completed using reference TRBV11-2 and TRBJ2-2, is EAGVAQSPRYKIIEKRQSVAFWCNPISGHATLYWYQQILGQGPKLLIQFQNNGVVDDSQLPKDRFSAERLKGVDSTLKIQPAKLEDSAVYLCASSLGVGTNTGELFFGEGSRLTVL.